The clone carrying this TCR beta chain was found many times. It was with unique molecular identifiers that the TCRbeta library was prepared. TCRdb fed the PCR reads into MiXCR, producing one record per CDR3 protein. The top ten hold roughly 6% of the sample, which has 440,000 or so distinct CDR3 sequences, approximately 11% seen once. The record originates from a study of T-cell reconstitution after alpha-beta-depleted transplantation in children. Per the germline V gene, CDR1 is WNHNN and CDR2 is SYGVQD (reference sequence). The CDR3 runs 15 residues. V lost 6 bases and J lost 3; bases outside the gene matches: 6.

This receptor was identified in a human donor who donated a stem cell graft to a child with acute myeloid leukemia. Sequencing used PBMCs from the stem cell graft donor, obtained from the stem cell graft. The chain couples TRBV10-1 to TRBJ2-1, with TRBD1 matching 9 bases. The CDR3 DNA reads TGCGCCAGCAGCACCGGGACAGGGAACTACAATGAGCAGTTCTTC. Its translation is CASSTGTGNYNEQFF.